These 19 T cell receptor beta chains share one sample of origin, sequenced in a study of blood T cell repertoires in COVID-19. Repertoires were generated with immunoSEQ multiplex PCR, while TCRdb's copy carries only in-frame clones and drops some. The sample has nearly 110,000 clones, about two thirds seen once. The material sequenced was peripheral blood. These receptors all stem from a human donor with acute or convalescent COVID-19. The donor label of this sample is uncertain.

In its sample, this clone was seen once. The chain links TRBV2 to TRBJ2-4; the match to TRBD2 covers 7 bases. CDR1 is SNHLY, CDR2 FYNNEI, per germline. The V and J ends lost 2 bases and 9 bases, in that order; junction bases with no gene match: 4. This CDR3 has 13 amino acids. CDR3 protein: CASSENGRFIQYF. The CDR3 region has the DNA TGTGCCAGCAGTGAAAACGGGAGGTTCATTCAGTACTTC.

In DNA form, the CDR3 reads TGTGCCAGCAGCCAAGTCGGGACAGGCTACGAGCAGTACTTC. Its translation is CASSQVGTGYEQYF. The rearrangement links TRBV4-2 to TRBJ2-7; 8 bases fit TRBD1. CDR3 size: 14 residues. V gave up 1 base and J gave up 3 bases; unmatched junction bases: 2. The V gene's germline CDR1 is LGHNA and CDR2 YNFKEQ.

This chain joins TRBV7-2 and TRBJ1-5, with 8 bases aligning to TRBD1. Germline V gene sequence: CDR1 SGHTA, CDR2 FQGNSA. With V trimmed by 5 bases and J by 10 bases, 7 bases remained unmatched. The length of the CDR3 is 13 residues. The CDR3 DNA sequence: TGTGCCAGCAGCCCGGACAGGGTTAAACCCCAGCATTTT. Its protein product is CASSPDRVKPQHF.

This chain connects TRBV6-5 to TRBJ2-1; 8 positions agree with TRBD1. V trimming: 6 bases; J trimming: 6 bases; junction bases outside the gene matches: 10. The CDR3 runs to 15 residues. Germline lookup yields CDR1 MNHEY and CDR2 SVGAGI. CDR3 in DNA: TGTGCCAGCAGGGCACAGGGGGGCTGGAGCAATGAGCAGTTCTTC. Translating gives CASRAQGGWSNEQFF.

The rearrangement links TRBV30 to TRBJ2-5, with 9 bases identical to TRBD2. Germline assignment: CDR1 GTSNPN and CDR2 SVGIG (reference sequence). V shed 0 bases and J 4 bases; nucleotides not matched to a gene: 6. This CDR3 has 15 residues. CDR3 loop: CAWSVGRGGRETQYF. In DNA form, the CDR3 reads TGTGCCTGGAGTGTCGGGCGGGGGGGCCGAGAGACCCAGTACTTC.

The genes are TRBV5-4 and TRBJ2-2, with TRBD2 matching 12 bases. Germline V CDR1 and CDR2: SGHNT, YYREEE (reference sequence). The V and J ends lost 4 bases and 3 bases, in that order; junction bases with no gene match: 4. The CDR3 sequence is 16 residues long. The CDR3 DNA follows: TGTGCCAGCAGCCGACGGACTAGCGGGGACACCGGGGAGCTGTTTTTT. Protein sequence: CASSRRTSGDTGELFF. Full variable domain (rest looked up from reference TRBV5-4 and TRBJ2-2): ETGVTQSPTHLIKTRGQQVTLRCSSQSGHNTVSWYQQALGQGPQFIFQYYREEENGRGNFPPRFSGLQFPNYSSELNVNALELDDSALYLCASSRRTSGDTGELFFGEGSRLTVL.

V gene TRBV19 combines with J gene TRBJ1-6; TRBD1 matches at 9 bases. The germline V gene encodes CDR1 LNHDA and CDR2 SQIVND (reference sequence). Trimming cost V 11 bases and J 9 bases; bases outside gene matches: 5. The CDR3 totals 12 residues. The CDR3 DNA follows: TGTGCCTCCGGACAGGGGAGTTCACCCCTCCACTTT. This encodes CASGQGSSPLHF.

The gene calls are TRBV6-5 and TRBJ1-4; D possibly corresponds to TRBD1 (5 bases). V lost 6 bases and J 2 bases, leaving 13 bases between the germline ends. The CDR3 consists of 15 residues. The V gene's germline CDR1 is MNHEY and CDR2 SVGAGI. CDR3 sequence: CASRGGGRTNEKLFF. In DNA, the CDR3 is TGTGCCAGCAGGGGGGGAGGGCGGACTAATGAAAAACTGTTTTTT.

The rearrangement links TRBV28 to TRBJ1-3, with D uncertain. Germline assignment: CDR1 MDHEN and CDR2 SYDVKM. V gave up 2 bases and J gave up 1 base, with 3 bases separating them. The CDR3 is 13 residues long. The CDR3 reads CASSLLSGNTIYF. The DNA for the CDR3 is TGTGCCAGCAGTTTACTATCTGGAAACACCATATATTTT. Full variable domain (rest looked up from reference TRBV28 and TRBJ1-3): DVKVTQSSRYLVKRTGEKVFLECVQDMDHENMFWYRQDPGLGLRLIYFSYDVKMKEKGDIPEGYSVSREKKERFSLILESASTNQTSMYLCASSLLSGNTIYFGEGSWLTVV.

This clone was counted at least ten times. The gene calls are TRBV7-2 and TRBJ1-5, with a tentative D call TRBD1 (6 bases). Trimming left V 1 base short and J 5 bases short, with 6 bases between. This CDR3 region has 13 residues. Germline V gene sequence: CDR1 SGHTA, CDR2 FQGNSA. CDR3 in DNA: TGTGCCAGCAGCTTAGACAGGGATCAGCCCCAGCATTTT. It encodes CASSLDRDQPQHF. The full variable domain, completed using reference TRBV7-2 and TRBJ1-5, is GAGVSQSPSNKVTEKGKDVELRCDPISGHTALYWYRQSLGQGLEFLIYFQGNSAPDKSGLPSDRFSAERTGGSVSTLTIQRTQQEDSAVYLCASSLDRDQPQHFGDGTRLSIL.

The V and J genes are TRBV5-1 and TRBJ2-2; weak D call: TRBD1 (6 bases). Germline assignment: CDR1 SGHRS and CDR2 YFSETQ. The CDR3 is 14 amino acids. With 1 base removed from V and 5 bases from J, the gap between germline ends came to 9 bases. CDR3 loop: CASSLSGVTGELFF. The CDR3 DNA sequence: TGCGCCAGCAGCTTGTCAGGGGTTACCGGGGAGCTGTTTTTT.

J is TRBJ1-2 and V is TRBV2; possible D gene TRBD1, 6 bases. Germline CDR1 is SNHLY and CDR2 is FYNNEI. Trimming cost V 3 bases and J 4 bases, with 15 bases left between them. The CDR3 runs to 15 residues. The CDR3 DNA reads as TGTGCCAGCAGTGAGAGGGCGGGGGGCATCTATGGCTACACCTTC. It translates to CASSERAGGIYGYTF.

The chain joins TRBV15 to TRBJ1-2; D may be TRBD1 (5 bases). CDR3 length equals 14 residues. Trimming left V 3 bases short and J 4 bases short, with 12 bases between. Germline V CDR1 and CDR2: LNHNV, YYDKDF (reference sequence). Here the CDR3 DNA reads TGTGCCACCAGCAGGCCGACAGCTACCTATGGCTACACCTTC. It yields the protein CATSRPTATYGYTF.

This sequence joins TRBV11-2 and TRBJ2-3; the match to TRBD2 covers 12 bases. There are 15 residues in the CDR3. CDR1 is SGHAT, CDR2 FQNNGV, per germline. The J segment lost 5 bases and the V segment lost 4 bases, leaving 4 bases of the junction unmatched. Written as DNA, the CDR3 is TGTGCCAGCAGCTCTAGCGGGGGGGCAATAGATACGCAGTATTTT. It encodes CASSSSGGAIDTQYF.

This rearrangement joins TRBV5-6 to TRBJ2-3; 15 bases are a match to TRBD2. V lost 2 bases and J lost 6; bases outside the gene matches: 13. The CDR3 consists of 19 residues. From germline, CDR1 is SGHDT and CDR2 YYEEEE. The CDR3, as DNA: TGTGCCAGCAGCTTAGTGTTCCGGACTAGCGGGGGGGGAGCGGATACGCAGTATTTT. Translation: CASSLVFRTSGGGADTQYF.

The chain couples TRBV28 to TRBJ1-6, with 10 positions matching TRBD1. The junction had 8 bases not matched to a gene; V was cut back by 2 bases and J by 7 bases. The CDR3 length is 17 residues. Germline V lookup: CDR1 MDHEN, CDR2 SYDVKM. CDR3 sequence (DNA): TGTGCCAGCAGTTTAAGCGCGTTGGGACAGGGGAATTCACCCCTCCACTTT. It codes for CASSLSALGQGNSPLHF.

The chain combines TRBV5-1 with TRBJ1-6, with unresolved D. The V end lost 5 bases, the J end lost 5 bases, and 8 bases lay between the germline ends. The CDR3 sequence is 13 residues long. Germline CDR1 and CDR2: SGHRS and YFSETQ. The CDR3 protein is CASSRTNNSPLHF. DNA of the CDR3: TGCGCCAGCAGTCGGACTAATAATTCACCCCTCCACTTT.

The chain uses TRBV11-2 and TRBJ1-3, with 10 bases matching TRBD1. With 4 bases clipped from V and 4 bases from J, the junction kept 13 bases outside the gene matches. CDR1 and CDR2 from the germline V gene are SGHAT and FQNNGV. CDR3 length: 18 amino acids. The DNA of the CDR3 is TGTGCCAGCAGCTCACCTCCGGGACAGGGGTTCGAAGGAAACACCATATATTTT. This gives the protein CASSSPPGQGFEGNTIYF. The full variable domain, rest sourced from reference TRBV11-2 and TRBJ1-3, is EAGVAQSPRYKIIEKRQSVAFWCNPISGHATLYWYQQILGQGPKLLIQFQNNGVVDDSQLPKDRFSAERLKGVDSTLKIQPAKLEDSAVYLCASSSPPGQGFEGNTIYFGEGSWLTVV.

This sequence joins TRBV30 and TRBJ2-3; D is ambiguous. This CDR3 region has 12 residues. V lost 4 bases to trimming and J lost 0 bases, with 5 bases between them. Germline CDR1 reads GTSNPN; CDR2 reads SVGIG (reference sequence). CDR3 DNA: TGTGCCTGGAAGCGAAGCACAGATACGCAGTATTTT. Its translation: CAWKRSTDTQYF.